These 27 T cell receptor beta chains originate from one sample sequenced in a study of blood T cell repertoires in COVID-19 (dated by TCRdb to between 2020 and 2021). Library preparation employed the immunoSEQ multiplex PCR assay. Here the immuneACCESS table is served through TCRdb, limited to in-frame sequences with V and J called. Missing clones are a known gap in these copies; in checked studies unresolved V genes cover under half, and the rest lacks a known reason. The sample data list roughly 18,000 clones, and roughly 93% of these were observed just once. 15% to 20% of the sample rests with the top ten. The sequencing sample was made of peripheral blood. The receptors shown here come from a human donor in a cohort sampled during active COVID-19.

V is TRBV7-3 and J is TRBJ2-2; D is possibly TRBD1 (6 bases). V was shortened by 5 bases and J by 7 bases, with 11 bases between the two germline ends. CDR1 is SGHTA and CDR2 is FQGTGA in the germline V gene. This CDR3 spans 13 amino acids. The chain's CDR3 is CASSQGLFGELFF. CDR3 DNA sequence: TGTGCCAGCAGCCAGGGGTTGTTCGGGGAGCTGTTTTTT.

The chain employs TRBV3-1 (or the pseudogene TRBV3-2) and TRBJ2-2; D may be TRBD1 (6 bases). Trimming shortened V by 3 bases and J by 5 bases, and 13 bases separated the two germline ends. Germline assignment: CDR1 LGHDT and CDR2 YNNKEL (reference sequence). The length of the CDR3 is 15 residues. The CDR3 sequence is CASSQLRRGTGELFF. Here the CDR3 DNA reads TGTGCCAGCAGCCAGCTCCGCAGGGGTACCGGGGAGCTGTTTTTT.

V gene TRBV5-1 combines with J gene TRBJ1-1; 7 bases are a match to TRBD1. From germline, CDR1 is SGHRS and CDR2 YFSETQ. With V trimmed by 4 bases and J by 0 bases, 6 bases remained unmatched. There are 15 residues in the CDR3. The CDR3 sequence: CASSPGDRLNTEAFF. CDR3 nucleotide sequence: TGCGCCAGCAGCCCGGGGGACAGATTGAACACTGAAGCTTTCTTT. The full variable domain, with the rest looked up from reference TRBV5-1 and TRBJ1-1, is KAGVTQTPRYLIKTRGQQVTLSCSPISGHRSVSWYQQTPGQGLQFLFEYFSETQRNKGNFPGRFSGRQFSNSRSEMNVSTLELGDSALYLCASSPGDRLNTEAFFGQGTRLTVV.

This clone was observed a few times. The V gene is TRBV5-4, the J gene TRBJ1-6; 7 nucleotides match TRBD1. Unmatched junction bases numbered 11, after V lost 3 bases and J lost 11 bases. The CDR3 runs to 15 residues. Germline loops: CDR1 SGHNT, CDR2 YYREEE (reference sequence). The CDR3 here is CASSSQTGFDTPLHF. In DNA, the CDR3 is TGTGCCAGCAGCTCGCAGACAGGGTTTGATACACCCCTCCACTTT.

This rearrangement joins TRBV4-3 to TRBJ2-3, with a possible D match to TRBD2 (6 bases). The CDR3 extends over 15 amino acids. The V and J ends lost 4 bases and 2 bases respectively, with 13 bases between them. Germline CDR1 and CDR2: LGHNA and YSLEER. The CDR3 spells CASSPGSPSTDTQYF. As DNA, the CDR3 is TGCGCCAGCAGCCCCGGGAGCCCGTCCACAGATACGCAGTATTTT.

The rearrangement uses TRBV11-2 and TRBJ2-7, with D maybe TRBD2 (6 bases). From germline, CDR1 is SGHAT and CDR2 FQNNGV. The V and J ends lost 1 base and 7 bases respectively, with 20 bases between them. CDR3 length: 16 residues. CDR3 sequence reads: CASSLGAPGYGGEQYF. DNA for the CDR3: TGTGCCAGCAGCTTAGGCGCCCCGGGATATGGGGGGGAGCAGTACTTC.

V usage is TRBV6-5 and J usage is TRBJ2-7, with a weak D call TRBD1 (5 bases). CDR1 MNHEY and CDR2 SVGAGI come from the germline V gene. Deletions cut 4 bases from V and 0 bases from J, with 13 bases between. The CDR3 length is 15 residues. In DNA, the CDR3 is TGTGCCAGCAGTTTAACAGGACGCGGCTCCTACGAGCAGTACTTC. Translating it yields CASSLTGRGSYEQYF.

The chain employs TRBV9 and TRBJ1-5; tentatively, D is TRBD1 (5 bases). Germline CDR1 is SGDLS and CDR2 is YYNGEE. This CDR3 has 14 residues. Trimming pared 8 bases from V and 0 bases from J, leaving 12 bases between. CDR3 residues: CARERGGSNQPQHF. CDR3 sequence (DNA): TGTGCCAGAGAGCGGGGGGGTAGCAATCAGCCCCAGCATTTT. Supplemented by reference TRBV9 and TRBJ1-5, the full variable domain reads DSGVTQTPKHLITATGQRVTLRCSPRSGDLSVYWYQQSLDQGLQFLIQYYNGEERAKGNILERFSAQQFPDLHSELNLSSLELGDSALYFCARERGGSNQPQHFGDGTRLSIL.

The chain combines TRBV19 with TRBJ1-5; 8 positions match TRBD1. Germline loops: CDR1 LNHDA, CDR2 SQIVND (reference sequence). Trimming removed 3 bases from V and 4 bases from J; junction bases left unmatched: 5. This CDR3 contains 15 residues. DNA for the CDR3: TGTGCCAGTAGTATCGACAGGGGAGGTAATCAGCCCCAGCATTTT. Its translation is CASSIDRGGNQPQHF.

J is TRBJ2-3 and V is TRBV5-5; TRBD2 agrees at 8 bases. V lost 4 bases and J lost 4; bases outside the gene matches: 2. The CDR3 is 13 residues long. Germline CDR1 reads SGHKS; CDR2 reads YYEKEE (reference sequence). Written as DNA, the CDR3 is TGTGCCAGCAGCCCGACTAGCGCAGATACGCAGTATTTT. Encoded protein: CASSPTSADTQYF.

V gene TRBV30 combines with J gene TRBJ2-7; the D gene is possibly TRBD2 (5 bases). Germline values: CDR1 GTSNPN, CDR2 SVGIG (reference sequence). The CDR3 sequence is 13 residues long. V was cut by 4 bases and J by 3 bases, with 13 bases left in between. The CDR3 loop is CAWNSDLNYEQYF. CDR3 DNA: TGTGCCTGGAATAGCGACCTTAACTACGAGCAGTACTTC.

CDR3 residues: CASSDPTPGGESYEQYF. In DNA, the CDR3 is TGTGCCAGCAGTGACCCGACGCCAGGGGGAGAATCCTACGAGCAGTACTTC. The chain combines TRBV6-4 with TRBJ2-7, with 7 bases matching TRBD1. The CDR3 covers 17 residues. Germline V gene sequence: CDR1 MRHNA, CDR2 SNTAGT. The V gene end was trimmed by 2 bases and the J gene end by 1 base; junction bases not matched to a gene: 11.

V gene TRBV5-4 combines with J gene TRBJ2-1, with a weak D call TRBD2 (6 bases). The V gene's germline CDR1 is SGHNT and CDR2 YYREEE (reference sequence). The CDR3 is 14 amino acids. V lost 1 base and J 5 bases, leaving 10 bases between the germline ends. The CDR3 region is CASSLRRGNNEQFF. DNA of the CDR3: TGTGCCAGCAGCTTGAGGAGGGGCAACAATGAGCAGTTCTTC.

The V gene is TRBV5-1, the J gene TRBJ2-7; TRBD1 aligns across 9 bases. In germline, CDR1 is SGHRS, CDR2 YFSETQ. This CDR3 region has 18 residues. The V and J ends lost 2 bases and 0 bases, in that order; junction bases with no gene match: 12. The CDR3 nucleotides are TGCGCCAGCAGCTTAGGGACAGGGCATTACCCTAGCTCCTACGAGCAGTACTTC. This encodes CASSLGTGHYPSSYEQYF. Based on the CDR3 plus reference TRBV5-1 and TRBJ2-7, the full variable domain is KAGVTQTPRYLIKTRGQQVTLSCSPISGHRSVSWYQQTPGQGLQFLFEYFSETQRNKGNFPGRFSGRQFSNSRSEMNVSTLELGDSALYLCASSLGTGHYPSSYEQYFGPGTRLTVT.

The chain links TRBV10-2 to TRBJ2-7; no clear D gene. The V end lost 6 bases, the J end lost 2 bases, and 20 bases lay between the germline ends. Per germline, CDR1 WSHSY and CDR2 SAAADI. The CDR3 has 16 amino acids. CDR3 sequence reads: CASSRSRHQEAYEQYF. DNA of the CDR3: TGCGCCAGCAGCCGTTCTCGTCATCAGGAAGCCTACGAGCAGTACTTC.

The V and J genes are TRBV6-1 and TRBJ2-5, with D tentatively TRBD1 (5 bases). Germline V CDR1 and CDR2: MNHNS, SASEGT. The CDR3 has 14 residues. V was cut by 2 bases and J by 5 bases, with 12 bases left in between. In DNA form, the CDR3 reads TGTGCCAGCAGTGAAAGTCAGGGTCGGGAGACCCAGTACTTC. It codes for CASSESQGRETQYF.

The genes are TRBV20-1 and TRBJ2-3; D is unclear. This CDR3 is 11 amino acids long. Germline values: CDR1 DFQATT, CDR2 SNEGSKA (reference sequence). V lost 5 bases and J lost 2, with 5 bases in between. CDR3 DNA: TGCAGTGCTGAGGACACAGATACGCAGTATTTT. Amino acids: CSAEDTDTQYF.

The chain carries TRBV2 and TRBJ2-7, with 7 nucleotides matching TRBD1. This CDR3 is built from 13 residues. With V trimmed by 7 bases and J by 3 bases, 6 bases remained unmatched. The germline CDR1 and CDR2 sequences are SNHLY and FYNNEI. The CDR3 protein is CASNTGEFYEQYF. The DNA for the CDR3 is TGTGCCAGCAATACAGGGGAGTTCTACGAGCAGTACTTC.

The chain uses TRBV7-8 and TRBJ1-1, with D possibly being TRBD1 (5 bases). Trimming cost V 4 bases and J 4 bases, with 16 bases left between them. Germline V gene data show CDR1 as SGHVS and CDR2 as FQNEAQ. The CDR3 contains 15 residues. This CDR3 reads CASSSRPTGGTEAFF. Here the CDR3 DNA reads TGTGCCAGCAGCTCCCGACCGACCGGGGGCACTGAAGCTTTCTTT. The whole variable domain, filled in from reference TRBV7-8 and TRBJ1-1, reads GAGVSQSPRYKVAKRGQDVALRCDPISGHVSLFWYQQALGQGPEFLTYFQNEAQLDKSGLPSDRFFAERPEGSVSTLKIQRTQQEDSAVYLCASSSRPTGGTEAFFGQGTRLTVV.

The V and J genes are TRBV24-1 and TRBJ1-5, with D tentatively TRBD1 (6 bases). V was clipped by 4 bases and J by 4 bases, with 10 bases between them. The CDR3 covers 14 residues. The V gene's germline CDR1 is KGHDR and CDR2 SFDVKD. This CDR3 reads CATSEPGQNQPQHF. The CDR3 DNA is TGTGCCACCAGTGAACCTGGACAGAATCAGCCCCAGCATTTT.

The CDR3 here is CASSFSPAGGSYEQYF. CDR3 nucleotides: TGCGCCAGCAGCTTTTCCCCTGCGGGGGGTTCCTACGAGCAGTACTTC. V gene TRBV5-1 combines with J gene TRBJ2-7, with 8 bases matching TRBD2. CDR3 length: 16 amino acids. The V gene end was trimmed by 2 bases and the J gene end by 1 base; junction bases not matched to a gene: 8. The germline V gene encodes CDR1 SGHRS and CDR2 YFSETQ.

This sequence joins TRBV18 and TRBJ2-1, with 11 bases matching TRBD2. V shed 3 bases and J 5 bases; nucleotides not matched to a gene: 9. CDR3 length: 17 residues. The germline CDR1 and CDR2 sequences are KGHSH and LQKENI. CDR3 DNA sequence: TGTGCCAGCTCACCGGGGCTAGCGGGGGGTCCCCACAATGAGCAGTTCTTC. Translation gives CASSPGLAGGPHNEQFF.

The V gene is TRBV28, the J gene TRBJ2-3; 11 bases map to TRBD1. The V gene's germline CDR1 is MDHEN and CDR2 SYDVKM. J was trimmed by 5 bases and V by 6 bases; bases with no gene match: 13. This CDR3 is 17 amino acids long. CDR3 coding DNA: TGTGCCAGCAGCACTACCCGGGGACAGGGGGAGGGAGATACGCAGTATTTT. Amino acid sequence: CASSTTRGQGEGDTQYF.

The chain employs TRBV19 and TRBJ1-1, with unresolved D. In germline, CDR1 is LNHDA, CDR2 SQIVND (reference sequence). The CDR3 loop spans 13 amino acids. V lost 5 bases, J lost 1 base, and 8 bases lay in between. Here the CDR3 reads CASSDQANTEAFF. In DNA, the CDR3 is TGTGCCAGTAGTGACCAGGCGAACACTGAAGCTTTCTTT. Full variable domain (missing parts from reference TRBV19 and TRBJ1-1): DGGITQSPKYLFRKEGQNVTLSCEQNLNHDAMYWYRQDPGQGLRLIYYSQIVNDFQKGDIAEGYSVSREKKESFPLTVTSAQKNPTAFYLCASSDQANTEAFFGQGTRLTVV.

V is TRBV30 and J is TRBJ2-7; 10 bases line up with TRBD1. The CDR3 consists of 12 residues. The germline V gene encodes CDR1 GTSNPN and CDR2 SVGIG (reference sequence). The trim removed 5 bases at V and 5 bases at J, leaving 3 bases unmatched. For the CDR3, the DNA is TGTGCCTGGGGGACAGGGGAAAACGAGCAGTACTTC. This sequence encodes CAWGTGENEQYF. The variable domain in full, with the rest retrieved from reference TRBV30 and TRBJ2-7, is SQTIHQWPATLVQPVGSPLSLECTVEGTSNPNLYWYRQAAGRGLQLLFYSVGIGQISSEVPQNLSASRPQDRQFILSSKKLLLSDSGFYLCAWGTGENEQYFGPGTRLTVT.

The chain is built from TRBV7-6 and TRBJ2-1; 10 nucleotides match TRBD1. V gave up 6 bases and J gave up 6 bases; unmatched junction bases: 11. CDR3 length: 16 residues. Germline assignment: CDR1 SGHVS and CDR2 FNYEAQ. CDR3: CASSHPPGQGINEQFF. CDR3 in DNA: TGTGCCAGCAGTCATCCCCCGGGACAGGGGATCAATGAGCAGTTCTTC.

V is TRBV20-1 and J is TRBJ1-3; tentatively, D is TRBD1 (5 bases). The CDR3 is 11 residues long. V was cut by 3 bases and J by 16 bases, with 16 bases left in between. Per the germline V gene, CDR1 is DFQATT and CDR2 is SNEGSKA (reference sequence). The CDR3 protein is CSASSLGGVYF. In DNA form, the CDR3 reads TGCAGTGCTAGTTCCCTCGGGGGGGTTTATTTT.